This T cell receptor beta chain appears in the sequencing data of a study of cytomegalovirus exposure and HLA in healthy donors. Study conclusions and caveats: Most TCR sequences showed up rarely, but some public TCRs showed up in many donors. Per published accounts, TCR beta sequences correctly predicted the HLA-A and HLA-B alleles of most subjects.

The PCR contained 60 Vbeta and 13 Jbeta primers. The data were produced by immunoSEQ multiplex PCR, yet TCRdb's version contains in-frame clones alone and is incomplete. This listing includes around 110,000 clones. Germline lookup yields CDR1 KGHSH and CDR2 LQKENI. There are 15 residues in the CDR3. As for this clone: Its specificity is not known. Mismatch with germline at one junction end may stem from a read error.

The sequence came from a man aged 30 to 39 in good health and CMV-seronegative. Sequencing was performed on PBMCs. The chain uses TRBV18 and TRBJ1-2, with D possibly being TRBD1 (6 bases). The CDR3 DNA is TGTGTCAGCTCACTTATTGGACAGCTCGACTATGGCTACACCTTC. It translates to CVSSLIGQLDYGYTF.